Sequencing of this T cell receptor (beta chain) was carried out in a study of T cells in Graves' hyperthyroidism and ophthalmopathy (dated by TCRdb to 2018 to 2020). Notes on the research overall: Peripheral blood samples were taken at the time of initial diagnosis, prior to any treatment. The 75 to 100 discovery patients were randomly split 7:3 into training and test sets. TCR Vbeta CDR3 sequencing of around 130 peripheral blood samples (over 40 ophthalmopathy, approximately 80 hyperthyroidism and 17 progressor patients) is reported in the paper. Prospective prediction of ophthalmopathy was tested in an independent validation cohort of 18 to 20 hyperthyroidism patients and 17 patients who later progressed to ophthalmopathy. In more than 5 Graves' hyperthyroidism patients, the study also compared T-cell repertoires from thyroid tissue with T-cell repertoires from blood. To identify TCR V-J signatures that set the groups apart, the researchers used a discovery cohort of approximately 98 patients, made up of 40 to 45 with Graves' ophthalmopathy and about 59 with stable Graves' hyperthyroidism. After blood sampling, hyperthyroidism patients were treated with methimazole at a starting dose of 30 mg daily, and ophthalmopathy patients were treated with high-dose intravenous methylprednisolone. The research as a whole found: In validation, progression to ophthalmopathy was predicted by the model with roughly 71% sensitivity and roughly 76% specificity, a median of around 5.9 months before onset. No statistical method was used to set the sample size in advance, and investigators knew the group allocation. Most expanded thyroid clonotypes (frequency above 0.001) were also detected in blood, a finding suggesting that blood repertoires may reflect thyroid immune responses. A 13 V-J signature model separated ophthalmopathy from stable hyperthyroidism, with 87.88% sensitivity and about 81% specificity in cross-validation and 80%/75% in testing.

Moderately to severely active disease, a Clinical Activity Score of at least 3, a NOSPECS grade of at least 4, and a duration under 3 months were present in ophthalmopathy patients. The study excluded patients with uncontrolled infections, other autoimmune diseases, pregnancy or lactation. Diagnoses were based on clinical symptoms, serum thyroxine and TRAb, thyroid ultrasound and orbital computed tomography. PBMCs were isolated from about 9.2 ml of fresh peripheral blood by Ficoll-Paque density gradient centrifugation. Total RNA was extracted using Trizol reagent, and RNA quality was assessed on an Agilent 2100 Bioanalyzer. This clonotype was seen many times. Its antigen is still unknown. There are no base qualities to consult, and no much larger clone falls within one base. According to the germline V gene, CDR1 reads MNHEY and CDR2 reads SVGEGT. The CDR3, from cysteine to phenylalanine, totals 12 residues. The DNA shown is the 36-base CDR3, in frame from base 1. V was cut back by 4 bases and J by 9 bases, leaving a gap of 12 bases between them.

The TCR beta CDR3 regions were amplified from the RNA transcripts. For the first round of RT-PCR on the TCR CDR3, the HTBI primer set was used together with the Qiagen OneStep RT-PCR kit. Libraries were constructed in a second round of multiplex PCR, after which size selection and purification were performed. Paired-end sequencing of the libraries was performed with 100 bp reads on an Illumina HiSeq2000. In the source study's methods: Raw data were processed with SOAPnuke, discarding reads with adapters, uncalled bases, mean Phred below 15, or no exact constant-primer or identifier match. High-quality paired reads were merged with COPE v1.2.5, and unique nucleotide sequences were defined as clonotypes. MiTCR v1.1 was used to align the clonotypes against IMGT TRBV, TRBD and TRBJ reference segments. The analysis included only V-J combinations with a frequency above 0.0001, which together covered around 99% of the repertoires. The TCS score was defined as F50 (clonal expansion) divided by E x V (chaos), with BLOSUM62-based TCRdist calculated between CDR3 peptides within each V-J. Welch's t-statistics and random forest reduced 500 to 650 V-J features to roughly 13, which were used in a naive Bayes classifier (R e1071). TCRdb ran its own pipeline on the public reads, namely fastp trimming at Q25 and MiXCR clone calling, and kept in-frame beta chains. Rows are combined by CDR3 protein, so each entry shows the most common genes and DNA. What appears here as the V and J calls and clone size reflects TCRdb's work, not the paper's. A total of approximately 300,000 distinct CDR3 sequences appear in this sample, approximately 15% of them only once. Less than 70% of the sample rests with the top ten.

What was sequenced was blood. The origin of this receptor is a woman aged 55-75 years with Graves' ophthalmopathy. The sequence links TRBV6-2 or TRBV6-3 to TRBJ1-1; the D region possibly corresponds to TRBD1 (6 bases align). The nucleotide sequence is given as TGTGCCAGCAGTTTTAGGGACAAGAAAGCTTTCTTT. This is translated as CASSFRDKKAFF.